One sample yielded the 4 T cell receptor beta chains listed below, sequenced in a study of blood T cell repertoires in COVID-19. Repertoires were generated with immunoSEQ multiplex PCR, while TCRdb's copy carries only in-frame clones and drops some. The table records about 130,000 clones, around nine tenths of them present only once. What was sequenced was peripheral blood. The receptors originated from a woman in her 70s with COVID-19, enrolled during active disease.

The DNA for the CDR3 is TGTGCCAGCAGCCTGTCCTCGACAAGACCCCTCCACTTT. It is translated as CASSLSSTRPLHF. This chain links TRBV27 with TRBJ1-6; D ambiguous. The V and J ends lost 6 bases and 12 bases respectively, with 15 bases between them. Germline-derived CDR1 and CDR2 are MNHEY and SMNVEV (reference sequence). This CDR3 contains 13 residues.

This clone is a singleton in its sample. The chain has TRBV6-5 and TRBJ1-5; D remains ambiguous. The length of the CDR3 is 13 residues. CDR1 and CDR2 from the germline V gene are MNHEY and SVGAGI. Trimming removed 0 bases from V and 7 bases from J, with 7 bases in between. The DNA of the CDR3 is TGTGCCAGCAGTTACTCTCCGGGGCAGCCCCAGCATTTT. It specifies CASSYSPGQPQHF.

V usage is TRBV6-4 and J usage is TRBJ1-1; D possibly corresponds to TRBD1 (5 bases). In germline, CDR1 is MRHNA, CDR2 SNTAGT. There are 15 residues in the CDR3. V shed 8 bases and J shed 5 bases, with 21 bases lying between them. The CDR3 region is CASSPRSQGSTEAFF. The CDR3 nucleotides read TGTGCCAGCTCCCCACGGTCCCAGGGCAGTACTGAAGCTTTCTTT.

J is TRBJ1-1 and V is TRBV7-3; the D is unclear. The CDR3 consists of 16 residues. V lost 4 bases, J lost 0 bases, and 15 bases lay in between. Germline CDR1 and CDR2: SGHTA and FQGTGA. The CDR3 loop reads CASSSSGSPMNTEAFF. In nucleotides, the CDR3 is TGTGCCAGCAGCTCCTCGGGGAGCCCTATGAACACTGAAGCTTTCTTT.